Below, 6 T cell receptor beta chains from the same sample are listed, as sequenced in a study of blood T cell repertoires in COVID-19. TCRdb's table, derived via immunoSEQ multiplex PCR, lists solely in-frame clones and lacks some. The sample includes 250,000 to 300,000 clones, just under 90% seen only once; the top ten take roughly 2.9%. The sample taken for sequencing was PBMCs or T cells enriched from blood (not recorded which). Receptors originate from a woman aged 50 to 60 who had been exposed to COVID-19.

V gene TRBV4-1 combines with J gene TRBJ1-3, with 7 bases that match TRBD1. This CDR3 has 17 residues. CDR1 is MGHRA and CDR2 is YSYEKL in the germline V gene. Trimming cost V 3 bases and J 3 bases; bases outside gene matches: 11. Written as DNA, the CDR3 is TGCGCCAGCAGCCAGGAGGGGGCTTCATTTTTTGGAAACACCATATATTTT. Its protein is CASSQEGASFFGNTIYF.

The chain is built from TRBV10-3 and TRBJ1-2; D possibly corresponds to TRBD1 (5 bases). This CDR3 has 15 amino acids. Germline CDR1 reads ENHRY; CDR2 reads SYGVKD. Trimming shortened V by 6 bases and J by 4 bases, and 18 bases separated the two germline ends. CDR3 in DNA: TGTGCCATCAGGGATGACAGCCTCTCACTCTATGGCTACACCTTC. It encodes CAIRDDSLSLYGYTF.

The chain carries TRBV6-1 and TRBJ1-1; tentative D call: TRBD1 (5 bases). Germline lookup yields CDR1 MNHNS and CDR2 SASEGT. The length of the CDR3 is 16 residues. V shed 4 bases and J shed 1 base, with 16 bases lying between them. The CDR3 spells CASSAHWDWRNTEAFF. The DNA of the CDR3 is TGTGCCAGCAGTGCCCATTGGGACTGGAGGAACACTGAAGCTTTCTTT.

The rearrangement joins TRBV28 to TRBJ1-2; D may be TRBD1 (6 bases). The germline V gene encodes CDR1 MDHEN and CDR2 SYDVKM. The ends were cut back, 5 bases at V and 7 bases at J, with 14 bases in the middle. This CDR3 is built from 13 residues. In DNA, the CDR3 is TGTGCCAGCAGTAAACAGGGAAGCGGTGGCTACACCTTC. It translates to CASSKQGSGGYTF.

This clone was counted between two and nine times. The V call is TRBV6-5, the J call TRBJ1-3; tentatively, D is TRBD1 (6 bases). Trimming took off 7 bases at V and 4 bases at J, with 14 bases between the two ends. The length of the CDR3 is 14 residues. Germline-derived CDR1 and CDR2 are MNHEY and SVGAGI. The CDR3: CASKTTGYGNTIYF. The CDR3 coding sequence is TGTGCCAGCAAGACAACAGGGTACGGAAACACCATATATTTT.

The chain uses TRBV24-1 and TRBJ2-5, with 8 bases fitting TRBD1. The junction had 5 bases not matched to a gene; V was cut back by 2 bases and J by 1 base. The CDR3 contains 16 residues. Germline CDR1 KGHDR, CDR2 SFDVKD. In nucleotides, the CDR3 is TGTGCCACCAGTGATTGGTCAGGACAGGGCCAAGAGACCCAGTACTTC. The encoded protein is CATSDWSGQGQETQYF.